Listed below are T cell receptor beta chains from one sample, sequenced in a study of blood T cell repertoires in COVID-19. The data were produced by immunoSEQ multiplex PCR, yet TCRdb's version contains in-frame clones alone and is incomplete. The sample consists of around 180,000 clones, 80% to 90% of them appearing once. Sample: peripheral blood. These receptors were collected from a human donor with active or convalescent COVID-19. The donor label of this sample is uncertain. The CDR3 runs from the conserved cysteine through the conserved F or W. D genes are given only for firm matches. Clone size is given for some rows only: seen once, a few or many times, or a class if the clone is expanded.

d_call j_call v_call clone_size cdr3_aa cdr3_nt
TRBD1 TRBJ2-3 TRBV18 NA CASSRRDSMVSTDTQYF TGTGCCAGCTCACGCCGGGACAGTATGGTTAGCACAGATACGCAGTATTTT
NA TRBJ1-2 TRBV28 NA CASSSGGGGGYTF TGTGCCAGCAGCAGTGGGGGGGGCGGTGGCTACACCTTC
NA TRBJ1-3 TRBV5-5 NA CASSLFRGSGNTIYF TGTGCCAGCAGCTTGTTCAGGGGCTCTGGAAACACCATATATTTT
TRBD2 TRBJ2-7 TRBV5-6 NA CASSLDSGSIKQYF TGTGCCAGCAGCTTGGATAGCGGGAGTATTAAGCAGTACTTC
NA TRBJ1-3 TRBV14 NA CASSQTARFSGNTIYF TGTGCCAGCAGCCAAACCGCTCGGTTCTCTGGAAACACCATATATTTT
TRBD1 TRBJ1-2 TRBV7-9 NA CASSLSRGQGASGYTF TGTGCCAGCAGCTTATCGCGGGGACAGGGGGCAAGTGGCTACACCTTC
TRBD1 TRBJ2-7 TRBV6-5 once CAHTGTGGYEQYF TGTGCTCATACCGGGACAGGGGGCTACGAGCAGTACTTC
NA TRBJ2-4 TRBV30 NA CAVRTPLAKNIQYF TGTGCCGTAAGGACTCCCTTAGCCAAAAACATTCAGTACTTC
TRBD1 TRBJ1-4 TRBV25-1 few CASSPSTGLNEKLFF TGTGCCAGCAGTCCTTCGACAGGGTTAAATGAAAAACTGTTTTTT
NA TRBJ2-2 TRBV30 NA CAWSVRRAGELFF TGTGCCTGGAGTGTAAGGAGAGCTGGGGAGCTGTTTTTT
NA TRBJ1-2 TRBV15 NA CATSRDRLWRGYTF TGTGCCACCAGCAGAGATAGGCTTTGGAGAGGCTACACCTTC
NA TRBJ1-2 TRBV2 NA CASSPWEGYGYTF TGTGCCAGCAGCCCCTGGGAGGGGTATGGCTACACCTTC
TRBD2 TRBJ2-7 TRBV4-2 NA CASSQRVWREYSTGEQYF TGTGCCAGCAGCCAAAGGGTTTGGCGGGAGTATTCTACGGGAGAGCAGTACTTC
NA TRBJ1-1 TRBV15 NA CATSSGGGMNTEAFF TGTGCCACCAGCAGTGGTGGGGGCATGAACACTGAAGCTTTCTTT
TRBD1 TRBJ2-7 TRBV18 NA CASSPPSGQGGEQYF TGTGCCAGCTCCCCGCCTAGTGGACAGGGCGGGGAGCAGTACTTC
NA TRBJ2-7 TRBV7-2 NA CASSFASSNYEQYF TGTGCCAGCAGCTTTGCGTCGTCCAACTACGAGCAGTACTTC
NA TRBJ2-7 TRBV9 NA CASSGKRAAEQYF TGTGCCAGCAGCGGCAAGCGGGCCGCCGAGCAGTACTTC
NA TRBJ2-2 TRBV28 few CASSNQGRNTGELFF TGTGCCAGCAGCAACCAGGGGAGGAACACCGGGGAGCTGTTTTTT
NA TRBJ1-2 TRBV10-3 NA CAISGQGSNYGYTF TGTGCCATCAGTGGGCAGGGATCTAACTATGGCTACACCTTC
TRBD1 TRBJ2-2 TRBV12-5 NA CASGLGTGDTGELFF TGTGCTAGTGGTCTAGGGACAGGGGACACCGGGGAGCTGTTTTTT
NA TRBJ2-3 TRBV10-3 NA CAISDGGDTQYF TGTGCCATCAGTGATGGCGGGGATACGCAGTATTTT
NA TRBJ2-5 TRBV9 NA CASSVAGGLQETQYF TGTGCCAGCAGCGTAGCTGGGGGACTTCAAGAGACCCAGTACTTC
NA TRBJ2-7 TRBV29-1 NA CSVGGVRGMDEQYF TGCAGCGTTGGGGGAGTTCGAGGAATGGACGAGCAGTACTTC
TRBD2 TRBJ2-1 TRBV7-9 NA CASSLLGGGVYNEQFF TGTGCCAGCAGCTTGCTGGGCGGGGGGGTTTACAATGAGCAGTTCTTC
NA TRBJ2-1 TRBV30 NA CAWRLGQGLSYNEQFF TGTGCCTGGAGGTTGGGGCAGGGTCTTTCCTACAATGAGCAGTTCTTC
NA TRBJ1-1 TRBV28 NA CASSLDGRDEAFF TGTGCCAGCAGTCTGGACGGCAGGGATGAAGCTTTCTTT
NA TRBJ2-7 TRBV5-1 NA CASSLELAASYEQYF TGCGCCAGCAGCTTGGAATTAGCGGCCTCCTACGAGCAGTACTTC
NA TRBJ2-5 TRBV2 NA CASSETRSGETQYF TGTGCCAGCAGTGAAACGCGGAGTGGCGAGACCCAGTACTTC
NA TRBJ1-2 TRBV4-2 NA CASSQDGTGFDGYTF TGTGCCAGCAGCCAAGATGGTACAGGGTTTGATGGCTACACCTTC
NA TRBJ2-4 TRBV3-1/TRBV3-2 few CASSPPRTGGNIQYF TGTGCCAGCAGCCCTCCTCGGACCGGGGGTAACATTCAGTACTTC
NA TRBJ2-1 TRBV3-1/TRBV3-2 NA CASSQAEFEQFF TGTGCCAGCAGCCAAGCTGAGTTTGAGCAGTTCTTC
TRBD1 TRBJ1-2 TRBV18 few CASSRDRGQGDYGYTF TGTGCCAGCTCACGGGACAGGGGGCAAGGTGACTATGGCTACACCTTC
NA TRBJ1-5 TRBV19 NA CASRSSDQPQHF TGTGCCAGTCGGAGCTCGGATCAGCCCCAGCATTTT
NA TRBJ2-5 TRBV11-2 many CASSTGDYQETQYF TGTGCCAGCAGCACAGGGGACTACCAAGAGACCCAGTACTTC
NA TRBJ2-7 TRBV25-1 NA CASSPPGTALRDEYF TGTGCCAGCAGTCCCCCGGGTACGGCCTTAAGAGATGAGTACTTC
NA TRBJ2-2 TRBV5-6 NA CASSFHSTGELFF TGTGCCAGCAGCTTCCACAGCACCGGGGAGCTGTTTTTT
TRBD1 TRBJ2-2 TRBV6-1 NA CASSLSGQYTGELFF TGTGCCAGCAGTTTGTCGGGACAGTACACCGGGGAGCTGTTTTTT
NA TRBJ2-5 TRBV5-4 NA CASSFPHTGTEETQYF TGTGCCAGCAGCTTTCCCCACACAGGGACGGAAGAGACCCAGTACTTC
NA TRBJ2-5 TRBV11-2 NA CASSAGIGQETQYF TGTGCCAGCAGCGCGGGTATCGGTCAAGAGACCCAGTACTTC
TRBD1 TRBJ2-7 TRBV18 NA CASSPGQGSYEQYF TGTGCCAGCTCACCGGGACAGGGGAGCTACGAGCAGTACTTC
TRBD2 TRBJ2-7 TRBV3-1/TRBV3-2 NA CASSHPGLAGGRGEQYF TGTGCCAGCAGCCATCCGGGACTAGCGGGAGGGCGAGGCGAGCAGTACTTC
NA TRBJ2-1 TRBV4-2 NA CASSQDGKNNEQFF TGTGCCAGCAGCCAAGATGGCAAGAACAATGAGCAGTTCTTC
TRBD2 TRBJ2-7 TRBV7-2 NA CASSLAWTSAYEQYF TGTGCCAGCAGCTTAGCGTGGACTAGCGCCTACGAGCAGTACTTC
NA TRBJ1-2 TRBV5-6 NA CASSFSREGYTF TGTGCCAGCAGCTTTTCAAGGGAGGGCTACACCTTC
TRBD1 TRBJ2-1 TRBV5-1 NA CASGTGEGFYNEQFF TGCGCCAGCGGGACAGGGGAGGGGTTCTACAATGAGCAGTTCTTC
TRBD2 TRBJ2-1 TRBV7-6 NA CASRSTPSGRSDEQFF TGTGCCAGCAGATCTACCCCTAGCGGGAGGTCGGATGAGCAGTTCTTC
NA TRBJ2-7 TRBV10-1 NA CASTPVPYEQYF TGCGCCAGCACGCCAGTCCCCTACGAGCAGTACTTC
TRBD1 TRBJ1-1 TRBV7-2 NA CASSLDQGGRAFF TGTGCCAGCAGCTTAGATCAGGGGGGTAGAGCTTTCTTT
NA TRBJ2-3 TRBV18 NA CASSLATHRTGTDTQYF TGTGCCAGCTCCCTAGCAACCCACAGGACAGGCACAGATACGCAGTATTTT